Listed here are 26 T cell receptor beta chains from one sample, sequenced in a study of blood T cells in healthy people across ages. PCR was performed a second time for about 6 to 12 cycles using a sample-barcoded 5' primer and a J-beta primer mix. TCRdb reprocessed the 5' RACE reads with MiXCR, giving one entry per CDR3 protein. Counted here are some 700,000 distinct CDR3 sequences, roughly 44% occurring once; the ten biggest clones make up roughly 19%. The sample consisted of blood. The source is a woman in her sixties or seventies in good health.

The chain couples TRBV20-1 to TRBJ2-7, with TRBD2 matching over 8 bases. V gave up 3 bases and J gave up 2 bases; unmatched junction bases: 15. In germline, CDR1 is DFQATT, CDR2 SNEGSKA (reference sequence). This CDR3 has 17 amino acids. CDR3 nucleotide sequence: TGCAGTGCTAGCCCAAGTAGTAGCGGGGATCTCACCTACGAGCAGTACTTC. Translated: CSASPSSSGDLTYEQYF.

This clonotype showed up just a few times. The chain recombines TRBV12-5 with TRBJ2-6; TRBD1 might be the D (5 bases). Between the trimmed V and J ends, which lost 3 bases and 0 bases, there was a span of 9 bases. The CDR3 loop spans 16 amino acids. CDR1 is LGHNT and CDR2 is FRNRAP in the germline V gene. The CDR3 DNA follows: TGTGCTAGTGGTTTCTCTACAGGCTCTGGGGCCAACGTCCTGACTTTC. Translated: CASGFSTGSGANVLTF. Full variable domain (missing parts from reference TRBV12-5 and TRBJ2-6): DARVTQTPRHKVTEMGQEVTMRCQPILGHNTVFWYRQTMMQGLELLAYFRNRAPLDDSGMPKDRFSAEMPDATLATLKIQPSEPRDSAVYFCASGFSTGSGANVLTFGAGSRLTVL.

The chain combines TRBV5-6 with TRBJ1-5; D uncertain. CDR3 length: 13 residues. The V end lost 3 bases, the J end lost 7 bases, and 11 bases lay between the germline ends. CDR1 SGHDT and CDR2 YYEEEE come from the germline V gene. Written as DNA, the CDR3 is TGTGCCAGCAGCTCCCGCTCCGGGCAGCCCCAGCATTTT. It codes for CASSSRSGQPQHF. Using reference TRBV5-6 and TRBJ1-5 for the parts outside the CDR3, the full variable domain is DAGVTQSPTHLIKTRGQQVTLRCSPKSGHDTVSWYQQALGQGPQFIFQYYEEEERQRGNFPDRFSGHQFPNYSSELNVNALLLGDSALYLCASSSRSGQPQHFGDGTRLSIL.

This clonotype was counted only a few times. The chain uses TRBV7-2 and TRBJ2-3, with TRBD2 matching 12 bases. In germline, CDR1 is SGHTA, CDR2 FQGNSA. With 5 bases clipped from V and 2 bases from J, the junction kept 11 bases outside the gene matches. There are 18 residues in the CDR3. CDR3 protein: CASSPRPSGGGSTDTQYF. CDR3 nucleotide sequence: TGTGCCAGCAGCCCTCGGCCTAGCGGGGGGGGATCCACAGATACGCAGTATTTT.

The chain uses TRBV7-3 and TRBJ2-2; weak D call: TRBD2 (7 bases). The CDR3 spans 17 residues. Looked up from germline, CDR1 is SGHTA and CDR2 is FQGTGA. V gave up 5 bases and J gave up 2 bases, with 18 bases separating them. The CDR3 here is CASSPPRGGQNTGELFF. The CDR3 nucleotides read TGTGCCAGCAGCCCCCCGAGGGGGGGACAAAACACCGGGGAGCTGTTTTTT. Looking up the rest from reference TRBV7-3 and TRBJ2-2 gives the full variable domain: GAGVSQTPSNKVTEKGKYVELRCDPISGHTALYWYRQSLGQGPEFLIYFQGTGAADDSGLPNDRFFAVRPEGSVSTLKIQRTERGDSAVYLCASSPPRGGQNTGELFFGEGSRLTVL.

The table lists this clonotype with a few counts. The chain carries TRBV2 and TRBJ2-7; no reliable D call. This CDR3 contains 15 residues. Germline lookup yields CDR1 SNHLY and CDR2 FYNNEI. With 3 bases removed from V and 3 bases from J, the gap between germline ends came to 15 bases. CDR3 sequence: CASSDARSPDYEQYF. The DNA for the CDR3 is TGTGCCAGCAGTGATGCTAGGTCTCCTGACTACGAGCAGTACTTC.

V is TRBV10-3 and J is TRBJ1-5; the D is unclear. V gave up 6 bases and J gave up 10 bases, with 16 bases separating them. Germline V gene data show CDR1 as ENHRY and CDR2 as SYGVKD. There are 13 residues in the CDR3. This chain's CDR3 is CAIRETTINPQHF. In DNA, the CDR3 is TGTGCCATCAGGGAGACAACCATCAACCCCCAGCATTTT.

The chain combines TRBV20-1 with TRBJ1-5, with 8 bases fitting TRBD1. V was clipped by 3 bases and J by 4 bases; unmatched bases: 5. This CDR3 region has 14 residues. Germline-derived CDR1 and CDR2 are DFQATT and SNEGSKA (reference sequence). The CDR3 DNA reads TGCAGTGCTAGGACAGGGGTTAGGAATCAGCCCCAGCATTTT. Translated, it gives CSARTGVRNQPQHF.

V usage is TRBV5-5 and J usage is TRBJ2-3; 12 nucleotides match TRBD2. The CDR3 sequence is 18 residues long. V trimming: 4 bases; J trimming: 5 bases; junction bases outside the gene matches: 14. Germline V gene sequence: CDR1 SGHKS, CDR2 YYEKEE (reference sequence). The CDR3 DNA is TGTGCCAGCAGCAAGGAAGGTCTAGCGGGAGGGCCTGGAGATACGCAGTATTTT. Protein: CASSKEGLAGGPGDTQYF.

The rearrangement links TRBV29-1 to TRBJ1-1, with 8 bases matching TRBD1. V lost 3 bases, J lost 4 bases, and 4 bases stayed unmatched. Germline V lookup: CDR1 SQVTM, CDR2 ANQGSEA. This CDR3 spans 13 amino acids. CDR3 in DNA: TGCAGCGTTGAGGTACAGGGGGGCACTGAAGCTTTCTTT. Protein: CSVEVQGGTEAFF.

This chain connects TRBV21-1 to TRBJ2-7; TRBD2, the table's D call, was not compared with the DNA. TRBV21-1 is reported as a pseudogene. The CDR3 length is 14 residues. CDR3: CASSKPSGGYEQYF. CDR3 sequence (DNA): TGTGCCAGCAGCAAACCTAGCGGGGGGTACGAGCAGTACTTC.

The rearrangement links TRBV30 to TRBJ1-1; D is unresolved. Trimming left V 0 bases short and J 6 bases short, with 14 bases between. The germline gives CDR1 GTSNPN, CDR2 SVGIG (reference sequence). The length of the CDR3 is 14 residues. CDR3 in amino acids: CAWSVSTLQSEAFF. The CDR3 coding sequence is TGTGCCTGGAGTGTTTCGACCTTACAGTCTGAAGCTTTCTTT.

This clonotype came up a few times. The rearrangement links TRBV13 to TRBJ2-7; TRBD1 agrees at 8 bases. The CDR3 totals 16 residues. The V and J ends lost 5 bases and 0 bases, in that order; junction bases with no gene match: 9. The germline gives CDR1 PRHDT, CDR2 FYEKMQ (reference sequence). The CDR3 nucleotides are TGTGCCAGCAGCCCCGGCCAGGGGGCTAGCTCCTACGAGCAGTACTTC. This encodes CASSPGQGASSYEQYF.

The chain carries TRBV20-1 and TRBJ1-1; D is unclear. CDR1 and CDR2 from the germline V gene are DFQATT and SNEGSKA (reference sequence). V was clipped by 3 bases and J by 6 bases, with 14 bases between them. The length of the CDR3 is 13 residues. The CDR3 DNA follows: TGCAGTGCTAGGCCAGGACCCTTTGCTGAAGCTTTCTTT. The encoded protein is CSARPGPFAEAFF.

This rearrangement joins TRBV10-1 to TRBJ2-5; D is uncertain. The end of the DNA is better explained by TRBJ2-7, so the J call may be wrong. The CDR3 has 15 residues. From germline, CDR1 is WNHNN and CDR2 SYGVQD (reference sequence). CDR3 in amino acids: CASSYSRGPGGEQYF. The CDR3 coding sequence is TGCGCCAGCAGTTATTCCCGCGGCCCTGGCGGCGAGCAGTACTTC.

The chain is built from TRBV28 and TRBJ2-3; the match to TRBD2 covers 13 bases. V lost 7 bases, J lost 4 bases, and 11 bases stayed unmatched. CDR1 is MDHEN, CDR2 SYDVKM, per germline. The CDR3 spans 17 residues. The CDR3 sequence is CASTLSTSGRGPDTQYF. The CDR3 nucleotides read TGTGCCAGCACCCTAAGCACTAGCGGGAGGGGACCAGATACGCAGTATTTT.

The rearrangement links TRBV9 to TRBJ2-7, with 9 bases that match TRBD1. CDR1 SGDLS and CDR2 YYNGEE come from the germline V gene. The V and J ends lost 0 bases and 4 bases, in that order; junction bases with no gene match: 5. The CDR3 has 15 amino acids. The CDR3 DNA reads TGTGCCAGCAGCGTAGAGGGACAGGGTGTATACGAGCAGTACTTC. This encodes CASSVEGQGVYEQYF.

In this sample, this clonotype turned up many times. The chain carries TRBV18 and TRBJ2-5, with D possibly TRBD2 on 5 matching bases. There are 15 residues in the CDR3. V lost 4 bases and J lost 0, with 12 bases in between. Germline loops: CDR1 KGHSH, CDR2 LQKENI. CDR3 in DNA: TGTGCCAGCTCACACCAAACCGGGGACCAAGAGACCCAGTACTTC. This sequence encodes CASSHQTGDQETQYF.

Details on this clonotype: At one of its ends the junction is not consistent with the germline gene, which may arise from a read error. The gene calls are TRBV7-2 and TRBJ2-1, with 9 bases identical to TRBD1. The CDR3 length is 17 residues. Germline CDR1 SGHTA, CDR2 FQGNSA. The DNA of the CDR3 is TGTGCCAGCAGCCCGACGGGGACAGGGTATACCTACAATGAGCAGGTCTTC. Translation: CASSPTGTGYTYNEQVF.

In this sample, this clonotype turned up a few times. The chain combines TRBV3-1 with TRBJ1-2, with 8 positions matching TRBD1. The V and J ends lost 4 bases and 3 bases, in that order; junction bases with no gene match: 7. The CDR3 has 15 amino acids. CDR1 is LGHDT, CDR2 YNNKEL, per germline (reference sequence). This CDR3 reads CASSPLGQEDYGYTF. CDR3 DNA: TGTGCCAGCAGCCCCTTGGGACAGGAAGACTATGGCTACACCTTC.

This clonotype has a handful of counts. V gene TRBV12-3 or TRBV12-4 combines with J gene TRBJ1-4; the match to TRBD1 covers 9 bases. CDR3 size: 15 residues. The V and J ends lost 6 bases and 5 bases, in that order; junction bases with no gene match: 7. Here the CDR3 reads CASRHTGTGNEKLFF. The CDR3 region has the DNA TGTGCCAGCAGACATACCGGGACAGGGAATGAAAAACTGTTTTTT.

This clonotype was detected only a few times. V usage is TRBV6-2 or TRBV6-3 and J usage is TRBJ1-2, with 7 bases identical to TRBD1. Germline CDR1 is MNHEY and CDR2 is SVGEGT. This CDR3 contains 13 residues. Germline trimming cut 9 bases from V and 0 bases from J; bases unmatched to any gene: 4. CDR3: CASYRGANYGYTF. For the CDR3, the DNA is TGTGCCAGTTACAGGGGAGCTAACTATGGCTACACCTTC.

The rearrangement uses TRBV28 and TRBJ2-6; D is tentatively TRBD1 or TRBD2 (5 bases each). V was clipped by 3 bases and J by 3 bases, with 9 bases between them. There are 15 residues in the CDR3. Germline V gene sequence: CDR1 MDHEN, CDR2 SYDVKM. The CDR3 DNA reads as TGTGCCAGCAGTTTCGTGGGGGATGGGGCCAACGTCCTGACTTTC. It is translated as CASSFVGDGANVLTF.

This clonotype was detected a few times. CDR3 nucleotides: TGTGCCAGCAGCTTAGGGAGCGGGAGACGCACAGATACGCAGTATTTT. Its protein product is CASSLGSGRRTDTQYF. The rearrangement joins TRBV7-2 to TRBJ2-3; 8 nucleotides agree with TRBD2. Germline values: CDR1 SGHTA, CDR2 FQGNSA. The CDR3 has 16 amino acids. Trimming at V came to 1 base and at J to 1 base, leaving 4 bases not matched to a gene.

A note on this clonotype: An end of the junction differs from the germline gene, which may be a read error. The chain uses TRBV5-1 and TRBJ2-3; D may be TRBD1 or TRBD2 (5 bases each). Germline CDR1 reads SGHRS; CDR2 reads YFSETQ. The CDR3 covers 14 residues. For the CDR3, the DNA is TGCGCCGGCAGCTCACGGGACCTCACAGATACGCAGTATTTT. Protein sequence: CAGSSRDLTDTQYF.

This clonotype turned up a few times. The rearrangement joins TRBV5-1 to TRBJ1-4, with TRBD1 identical over 9 bases. Germline V lookup: CDR1 SGHRS, CDR2 YFSETQ. The CDR3 extends over 14 amino acids. Losses at the gene ends were 4 bases for V and 8 bases for J; bases not matched to a gene: 6. CDR3 bases: TGCGCCAGCAGCGTGGGACAGGGTGAAGAAAAACTGTTTTTT. As protein: CASSVGQGEEKLFF.